Below are 18 T cell receptor beta chains sequenced from a single sample in a study of T cell changes during pregnancy in multiple sclerosis. Assay: immunoSEQ multiplex PCR; the TCRdb copy retains only in-frame clones and omits some. Of 45,000 to 65,000 clones listed, nearly 95% are singletons. The specimen was CD4+ T cells from peripheral blood mononuclear cells, collected in the third trimester of pregnancy. The receptors here all came from a female donor with multiple sclerosis, enrolled in a pregnancy study.

The V gene is TRBV7-9, the J gene TRBJ1-1, with D tentatively TRBD1 (6 bases). CDR3 length equals 16 residues. From germline, CDR1 is SEHNR and CDR2 FQNEAQ (reference sequence). The V and J ends lost 5 bases and 5 bases respectively, with 21 bases between them. The CDR3 coding sequence is TGTGCCAGCAGCCAACCAGGCCGACAGGTGGGGACTGAAGCTTTCTTT. Its translation is CASSQPGRQVGTEAFF.

This chain joins TRBV6-5 and TRBJ1-1; D not certain. The CDR3 length is 12 residues. Looked up from germline, CDR1 is MNHEY and CDR2 is SVGAGI. Trimming stripped 8 bases from V and 4 bases from J, with 11 bases between. CDR3 sequence (DNA): TGTGCCAGCTATCGGGGTGGCACTGAAGCTTTCTTT. Encoded protein: CASYRGGTEAFF.

This chain uses TRBV19 with TRBJ2-5; 11 bases map to TRBD2. Germline assignment: CDR1 LNHDA and CDR2 SQIVND (reference sequence). With V trimmed by 3 bases and J by 1 base, 4 bases remained unmatched. The CDR3 consists of 16 residues. CDR3 DNA: TGTGCCAGTAGTATCCGACTAGCGGGGCGCCAAGAGACCCAGTACTTC. Translated, it gives CASSIRLAGRQETQYF.

The genes are TRBV7-9 and TRBJ1-2; no definite D call. Trimming removed 1 base at V and 3 bases at J, with 6 bases between. The CDR3 covers 13 residues. Germline V CDR1 and CDR2: SEHNR, FQNEAQ (reference sequence). The CDR3 reads CASSLDADYGYTF. CDR3 coding DNA: TGTGCCAGCAGCTTAGACGCGGACTATGGCTACACCTTC. The full variable domain, completed using reference TRBV7-9 and TRBJ1-2, is DTGVSQNPRHKITKRGQNVTFRCDPISEHNRLYWYRQTLGQGPEFLTYFQNEAQLEKSRLLSDRFSAERPKGSFSTLEIQRTEQGDSAMYLCASSLDADYGYTFGSGTRLTVV.

This chain connects TRBV11-3 to TRBJ2-3, with D possibly being TRBD2 (5 bases). V lost 0 bases and J lost 6, with 7 bases in between. The CDR3 has 13 amino acids. From germline, CDR1 is SGHNT and CDR2 YENEEA. CDR3 residues: CASSLETTDTQYF. The DNA of the CDR3 is TGTGCCAGCAGCTTAGAGACTACCGATACGCAGTATTTT.

The chain has TRBV9 and TRBJ2-2; 9 nucleotides agree with TRBD2. Unmatched junction bases numbered 7, after V lost 0 bases and J lost 4 bases. This CDR3 comprises 17 residues. Germline V gene data show CDR1 as SGDLS and CDR2 as YYNGEE. The CDR3 coding sequence is TGTGCCAGCAGCGTAGTGGCGGGGGGGCCGGGCACCGGGGAGCTGTTTTTT. Residues: CASSVVAGGPGTGELFF.

V and J are TRBV6-1 and TRBJ1-6; D uncertain. Trimming left V 2 bases short and J 0 bases short, with 8 bases between. In germline, CDR1 is MNHNS, CDR2 SASEGT. The CDR3 has 16 residues. This chain's CDR3 is CASSELVSSYNSPLHF. As DNA, the CDR3 is TGTGCCAGCAGTGAACTAGTGTCCTCCTATAATTCACCCCTCCACTTT.

This chain links TRBV5-1 with TRBJ2-2; no definite D call. The germline V and J ends were trimmed by 0 bases and 3 bases, with 12 bases remaining between them. The CDR3 sequence is 16 residues long. CDR1 and CDR2 from the germline V gene are SGHRS and YFSETQ. Here the CDR3 DNA reads TGCGCCAGCAGCTTGGGGTCAAGGAGAGACACCGGGGAGCTGTTTTTT. Its protein product is CASSLGSRRDTGELFF.

The rearrangement uses TRBV19 and TRBJ1-1; D may be TRBD1 (5 bases). Germline V CDR1 and CDR2: LNHDA, SQIVND (reference sequence). Deletions cut 7 bases from V and 5 bases from J, with 26 bases between. CDR3 length: 17 residues. The CDR3 region has the DNA TGTGCCAGTAAGCAGAGGAGAGCGGGGGGGAGAGGAACTGAAGCTTTCTTT. It encodes CASKQRRAGGRGTEAFF.

The rearrangement uses TRBV28 and TRBJ1-1, with 11 bases lining up with TRBD1. The CDR3 has 18 amino acids. CDR1 MDHEN and CDR2 SYDVKM come from the germline V gene. The V and J ends lost 5 bases and 1 base, in that order; junction bases with no gene match: 12. The CDR3 nucleotides read TGTGCCAGCAGTCCACTGGGACAGGGGGTCCTTCGGAACACTGAAGCTTTCTTT. Protein sequence: CASSPLGQGVLRNTEAFF.

V gene TRBV27 combines with J gene TRBJ2-5; 7 bases are a match to TRBD1. Germline V gene sequence: CDR1 MNHEY, CDR2 SMNVEV (reference sequence). J gave up 8 bases and V 8 bases, and 11 bases lay outside the gene matches. This CDR3 has 13 residues. The CDR3, as DNA: TGTGCCAGCTGGCGGACAGGCAAGAGAACCCAGTACTTC. As protein: CASWRTGKRTQYF.

The chain links TRBV5-1 to TRBJ1-5, with 7 bases lining up with TRBD1. The CDR3 covers 17 residues. V trimming: 1 base; J trimming: 0 bases; junction bases outside the gene matches: 7. From germline, CDR1 is SGHRS and CDR2 YFSETQ. The CDR3 DNA reads TGCGCCAGCAGCTTGCAAGGGGGCGAGGGTAGCAATCAGCCCCAGCATTTT. This codes for CASSLQGGEGSNQPQHF. Together with reference TRBV5-1 and TRBJ1-5, the CDR3 gives the full variable domain: KAGVTQTPRYLIKTRGQQVTLSCSPISGHRSVSWYQQTPGQGLQFLFEYFSETQRNKGNFPGRFSGRQFSNSRSEMNVSTLELGDSALYLCASSLQGGEGSNQPQHFGDGTRLSIL.

In DNA, the CDR3 is TGTGCCAGCAGTTTCACGAAGGGGGCATACACCGGGGAGCTGTTTTTT. The encoded protein is CASSFTKGAYTGELFF. This chain joins TRBV27 and TRBJ2-2; TRBD1 aligns across 7 bases. The CDR3 sequence is 16 residues long. Germline CDR1 is MNHEY and CDR2 is SMNVEV (reference sequence). J gave up 3 bases and V 3 bases, and 7 bases lay outside the gene matches.

The V and J genes are TRBV19 and TRBJ2-3, with D possibly TRBD1 on 5 matching bases. Germline values: CDR1 LNHDA, CDR2 SQIVND (reference sequence). Trimming pared 0 bases from V and 3 bases from J, leaving 7 bases between. The CDR3 consists of 14 residues. Here the CDR3 DNA reads TGTGCCAGTAGTATAGAATCAGGGACAGATACGCAGTATTTT. It specifies CASSIESGTDTQYF.

The rearrangement links TRBV14 to TRBJ1-2; TRBD1 matches at 8 bases. Germline V gene sequence: CDR1 SGHDN, CDR2 FVKESK. The ends lost 4 bases at V and 5 bases at J; junction bases unmatched: 3. The CDR3 runs 13 residues. The CDR3 DNA is TGTGCCAGCAGCCCAGGGGGCGGGTATGGCTACACCTTC. Translation gives CASSPGGGYGYTF.

The rearrangement uses TRBV6-4 and TRBJ1-5; 9 nucleotides line up with TRBD1. There are 16 residues in the CDR3. J lost 1 base, V lost 10 bases, and 11 bases had no gene match. The germline gives CDR1 MRHNA, CDR2 SNTAGT. CDR3 DNA sequence: TGTGCCACTCCGGGACAGGGAGGAACGAGCAATCAGCCCCAGCATTTT. This codes for CATPGQGGTSNQPQHF.

The V gene is TRBV6-5, the J gene TRBJ1-6; D call uncertain. The CDR3 is 16 residues long. CDR1 and CDR2 (germline): MNHEY, SVGAGI. Between the trimmed V and J ends, which lost 4 bases and 2 bases, there was a span of 12 bases. Written as DNA, the CDR3 is TGTGCCAGCAGTTCCCAGGCTGTCCCCTATAATTCACCCCTCCACTTT. The encoded protein is CASSSQAVPYNSPLHF.

This clone was found a few times. The CDR3 DNA is TGTGCCAGCAGCTCCTATGGGGGGAACACAGATACGCAGTATTTT. Residues: CASSSYGGNTDTQYF. The rearrangement joins TRBV7-6 to TRBJ2-3; D might be TRBD2 (6 bases). Germline assignment: CDR1 SGHVS and CDR2 FNYEAQ. There are 15 residues in the CDR3. V lost 4 bases to trimming and J lost 2 bases, with 13 bases between them.